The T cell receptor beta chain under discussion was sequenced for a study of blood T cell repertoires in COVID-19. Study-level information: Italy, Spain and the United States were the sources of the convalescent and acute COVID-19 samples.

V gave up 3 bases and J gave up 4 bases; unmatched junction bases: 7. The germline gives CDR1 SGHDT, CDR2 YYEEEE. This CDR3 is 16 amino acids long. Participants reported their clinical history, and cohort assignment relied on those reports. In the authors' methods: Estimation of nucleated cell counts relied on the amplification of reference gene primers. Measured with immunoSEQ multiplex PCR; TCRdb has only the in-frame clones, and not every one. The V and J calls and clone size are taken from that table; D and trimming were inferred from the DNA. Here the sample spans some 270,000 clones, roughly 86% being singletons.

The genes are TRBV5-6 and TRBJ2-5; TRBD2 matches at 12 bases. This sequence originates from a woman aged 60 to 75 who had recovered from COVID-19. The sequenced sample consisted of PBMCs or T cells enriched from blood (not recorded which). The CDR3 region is CASSSILAGGRETQYF. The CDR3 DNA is TGTGCCAGCAGCTCAATCCTAGCGGGGGGGCGAGAGACCCAGTACTTC.